These 30 T cell receptor beta chains came from one sample sequenced in a study of T cell changes during pregnancy in multiple sclerosis. TCRdb keeps only in-frame clones here, not all; method: immunoSEQ multiplex PCR. The table includes some 22,000 clones, over 75% detected once. Sample: CD8+ T cells from peripheral blood mononuclear cells, taken after pregnancy. These receptors were obtained from a female donor with multiple sclerosis, enrolled in a pregnancy study.

The chain couples TRBV30 to TRBJ2-1, with no clear D. This CDR3 is built from 14 residues. Germline CDR1 GTSNPN, CDR2 SVGIG (reference sequence). V gave up 1 base and J gave up 0 bases, with 7 bases separating them. CDR3 nucleotide sequence: TGTGCCTGGAGTGCTATAAGCTCCTACAATGAGCAGTTCTTC. It yields the protein CAWSAISSYNEQFF.

The gene calls are TRBV19 and TRBJ2-6, with D possibly matching TRBD1 (5 bases). The CDR3 covers 19 residues. The V gene lost 4 bases and the J gene lost 0 bases, with 19 bases spanning the gap. Per the germline V gene, CDR1 is LNHDA and CDR2 is SQIVND (reference sequence). The CDR3 is CASSTNLDSSLSGANVLTF. CDR3 bases: TGTGCCAGTAGTACGAACCTCGACAGTTCCCTCTCTGGGGCCAACGTCCTGACTTTC.

This sequence joins TRBV30 and TRBJ2-7; 7 nucleotides match TRBD2. Germline CDR1 and CDR2: GTSNPN and SVGIG (reference sequence). CDR3 length: 16 residues. The V gene end was trimmed by 6 bases and the J gene end by 0 bases; junction bases not matched to a gene: 14. The CDR3 reads CACFVWEGESSYEQYF. The CDR3 coding sequence is TGTGCCTGTTTTGTTTGGGAGGGAGAGAGCTCCTACGAGCAGTACTTC.

V and J are TRBV4-1 and TRBJ2-3; D is perhaps TRBD1 (5 bases). Germline V lookup: CDR1 MGHRA, CDR2 YSYEKL. Between the trimmed V and J ends, which lost 1 base and 6 bases, there was a span of 11 bases. The CDR3 has 14 amino acids. Here the CDR3 reads CASSQGTRTDTQYF. The CDR3 DNA follows: TGCGCCAGCAGCCAAGGGACACGGACGGATACGCAGTATTTT.

The rearrangement links TRBV6-1 to TRBJ2-7; 10 bases line up with TRBD2. Germline CDR1 and CDR2: MNHNS and SASEGT. The length of the CDR3 is 15 residues. J lost 5 bases, V lost 2 bases, and 6 bases had no gene match. CDR3 DNA: TGTGCCAGCAGTGAACTAGCGGGAGAGGAGGACGAGCAGTACTTC. This sequence encodes CASSELAGEEDEQYF.

The chain carries TRBV5-1 and TRBJ2-7, with TRBD2 matching 9 bases. V trimming: 0 bases; J trimming: 0 bases; junction bases outside the gene matches: 7. This CDR3 is 17 amino acids long. Germline lookup yields CDR1 SGHRS and CDR2 YFSETQ. The CDR3 nucleotides read TGCGCCAGCAGCTTGGACGGTAGCGGGGGTAACTCCTACGAGCAGTACTTC. It yields the protein CASSLDGSGGNSYEQYF.

The chain's CDR3 is CASSWAALVTTQYF. The CDR3 region has the DNA TGTGCCAGCAGCTGGGCGGCACTAGTTACGACCCAGTACTTC. V is TRBV5-4 and J is TRBJ2-5, with D tentatively TRBD2 (5 bases). Germline CDR1 SGHNT, CDR2 YYREEE (reference sequence). The CDR3 length is 14 residues. Between the trimmed V and J ends, which lost 3 bases and 7 bases, there was a span of 16 bases.

The J gene is TRBJ2-7, the V gene TRBV28, with D maybe TRBD2 (7 bases). The V gene's germline CDR1 is MDHEN and CDR2 SYDVKM. V lost 5 bases and J 5 bases, leaving 16 bases between the germline ends. The length of the CDR3 is 14 residues. The CDR3 spells CASSRGGEPNEQYF. DNA of the CDR3: TGTGCCAGCAGTAGGGGGGGAGAACCCAACGAGCAGTACTTC.

J is TRBJ2-5 and V is TRBV5-6; D not certain. Germline lookup yields CDR1 SGHDT and CDR2 YYEEEE. V was pared by 2 bases and J by 5 bases, with 4 bases between. The CDR3 loop spans 11 amino acids. In DNA, the CDR3 is TGTGCCAGCAGCTTCAGGGAGACCCAGTACTTC. Translated: CASSFRETQYF.

The gene calls are TRBV28 and TRBJ2-5, with 7 bases identical to TRBD2. This CDR3 has 15 amino acids. The V gene end was trimmed by 2 bases and the J gene end by 4 bases; junction bases not matched to a gene: 7. CDR1 and CDR2 (germline): MDHEN, SYDVKM. CDR3 region: CASSLVRGGGETQYF. The CDR3 region has the DNA TGTGCCAGCAGTTTAGTCCGGGGCGGGGGAGAGACCCAGTACTTC.

This chain links TRBV2 with TRBJ2-1; a possible D gene is TRBD1 (6 bases). Trimming left V 3 bases short and J 2 bases short, with 14 bases between. This CDR3 region has 16 residues. Germline lookup yields CDR1 SNHLY and CDR2 FYNNEI. The CDR3 DNA sequence: TGTGCCAGCAGTGATCTGGGGGACATAACCTACAATGAGCAGTTCTTC. Translated: CASSDLGDITYNEQFF.

This sequence joins TRBV10-1 and TRBJ2-1; D gene unclear. Trimming took off 4 bases at V and 8 bases at J, with 6 bases between the two ends. Per germline, CDR1 WNHNN and CDR2 SYGVQD (reference sequence). The CDR3 runs 11 residues. The CDR3 region has the DNA TGCGCCAGCAGTGGAGAGGATGAGCAGTTCTTC. Amino acids: CASSGEDEQFF.

The gene calls are TRBV6-4 and TRBJ2-1, with 10 bases that match TRBD2. The CDR3 totals 14 residues. CDR1 is MRHNA, CDR2 SNTAGT, per germline. V lost 2 bases, J lost 5 bases, and 0 bases stayed unmatched. This CDR3 is CASSDLAGDNEQFF. Here the CDR3 DNA reads TGTGCCAGCAGTGACCTAGCGGGGGACAATGAGCAGTTCTTC.

The J gene is TRBJ2-2, the V gene TRBV9; 7 bases are shared with TRBD1. The V gene's germline CDR1 is SGDLS and CDR2 YYNGEE. The CDR3 spans 16 residues. V gave up 0 bases and J gave up 6 bases; unmatched junction bases: 8. CDR3 loop: CASSVGSGGSPGELFF. CDR3 nucleotides: TGTGCCAGCAGCGTAGGGTCAGGGGGAAGCCCCGGGGAGCTGTTTTTT.

The chain joins TRBV27 to TRBJ2-2, with TRBD1 as a possible D gene (7 bases). Germline assignment: CDR1 MNHEY and CDR2 SMNVEV (reference sequence). Trimming took off 2 bases at V and 6 bases at J, with 16 bases between the two ends. There are 16 residues in the CDR3. In DNA form, the CDR3 reads TGTGCCAGCAGTTTAGGAGCCCAGGGGGGCGCCGGGGAGCTGTTTTTT. It codes for CASSLGAQGGAGELFF.

The chain recombines TRBV7-9 with TRBJ2-1; no definite D call. V was pared by 4 bases and J by 14 bases, with 15 bases between. Germline CDR1 reads SEHNR; CDR2 reads FQNEAQ (reference sequence). The CDR3 runs to 12 residues. In nucleotides, the CDR3 is TGTGCCAGCAGCTCCCTAGAGGCTAAAGAGTTCTTC. This gives the protein CASSSLEAKEFF.

CDR3: CAISETGTSRSYTGELFF. In DNA, the CDR3 is TGTGCCATCAGTGAGACCGGGACTAGCAGGAGTTACACCGGGGAGCTGTTTTTT. V gene TRBV10-3 combines with J gene TRBJ2-2; 9 nucleotides match TRBD2. The length of the CDR3 is 18 residues. CDR1 is ENHRY and CDR2 is SYGVKD in the germline V gene. V gave up 2 bases and J gave up 3 bases; unmatched junction bases: 10.

The V call is TRBV10-3, the J call TRBJ1-2, with 7 bases that match TRBD1. There are 15 residues in the CDR3. Germline V gene data show CDR1 as ENHRY and CDR2 as SYGVKD. V trimming: 0 bases; J trimming: 8 bases; junction bases outside the gene matches: 9. The CDR3 nucleotides are TGTGCCATCAGTGAGTCAGACAGCCCGGACAGGGGCTACACCTTC. Its translation is CAISESDSPDRGYTF.

CDR3 amino acids: CASSRGSLDEQFF. The CDR3 DNA reads as TGTGCCAGCAGCCGAGGGAGTCTCGATGAGCAGTTCTTC. The genes are TRBV9 and TRBJ2-1; possibly TRBD2 for D (5 bases). The CDR3 length is 13 residues. The V end lost 4 bases, the J end lost 8 bases, and 13 bases lay between the germline ends. In germline, CDR1 is SGDLS, CDR2 YYNGEE.

This clone appeared a few times. This chain uses TRBV28 with TRBJ1-5; D not resolved. Germline values: CDR1 MDHEN, CDR2 SYDVKM. The CDR3 length is 15 residues. The V and J ends lost 3 bases and 3 bases respectively, with 12 bases between them. The CDR3 DNA follows: TGTGCCAGCAGTTTCTATCCCTTCCTCAATCAGCCCCAGCATTTT. It yields the protein CASSFYPFLNQPQHF.

The rearrangement links TRBV5-1 to TRBJ1-5; no clear D. The V end lost 1 base, the J end lost 9 bases, and 11 bases lay between the germline ends. The CDR3 is 13 residues long. In germline, CDR1 is SGHRS, CDR2 YFSETQ. In DNA, the CDR3 is TGCGCCAGCAGCTTGTCGTCTGGCTGGCCCCAGCATTTT. Translated, it gives CASSLSSGWPQHF.

V and J are TRBV11-2 and TRBJ2-1; no clear D gene. Trimming cost V 1 base and J 0 bases, with 4 bases left between them. The length of the CDR3 is 14 residues. Looked up from germline, CDR1 is SGHAT and CDR2 is FQNNGV. For the CDR3, the DNA is TGTGCCAGCAGCTTAGTGAGCTCCTACAATGAGCAGTTCTTC. This translates into CASSLVSSYNEQFF. The complete variable domain, with remaining parts taken from reference TRBV11-2 and TRBJ2-1, reads EAGVAQSPRYKIIEKRQSVAFWCNPISGHATLYWYQQILGQGPKLLIQFQNNGVVDDSQLPKDRFSAERLKGVDSTLKIQPAKLEDSAVYLCASSLVSSYNEQFFGPGTRLTVL.

This chain joins TRBV10-3 and TRBJ2-7; TRBD2 might be the D (5 bases). The CDR3 spans 15 residues. Germline V gene lookup returns CDR1 ENHRY and CDR2 SYGVKD. V lost 0 bases and J 5 bases, leaving 14 bases between the germline ends. In DNA, the CDR3 is TGTGCCATCAGTGAGTCGCTGGACTTCTGGAACGAGCAGTACTTC. Residues: CAISESLDFWNEQYF.

J is TRBJ2-7 and V is TRBV5-6; 7 bases fit TRBD1. The CDR3 length is 15 residues. J was trimmed by 0 bases and V by 5 bases; bases with no gene match: 8. The germline V gene encodes CDR1 SGHDT and CDR2 YYEEEE. In nucleotides, the CDR3 is TGTGCCAGCAGTGCGGACAGGCCCTTCTCCTACGAGCAGTACTTC. Amino acid sequence: CASSADRPFSYEQYF. Full variable domain (remainder filled in from reference TRBV5-6 and TRBJ2-7): DAGVTQSPTHLIKTRGQQVTLRCSPKSGHDTVSWYQQALGQGPQFIFQYYEEEERQRGNFPDRFSGHQFPNYSSELNVNALLLGDSALYLCASSADRPFSYEQYFGPGTRLTVT.

V and J are TRBV6-5 and TRBJ2-1; 10 bases fit TRBD1. Trimming cost V 5 bases and J 6 bases; bases outside gene matches: 7. The V gene's germline CDR1 is MNHEY and CDR2 SVGAGI. The CDR3 spans 15 residues. In DNA form, the CDR3 reads TGTGCCAGCAGTGCCGGGACAGGGGACTCCAATGAGCAGTTCTTC. Its protein is CASSAGTGDSNEQFF.

The chain employs TRBV27 and TRBJ2-1; TRBD2 aligns across 7 bases. Germline CDR1 MNHEY, CDR2 SMNVEV (reference sequence). The CDR3 has 14 residues. The V and J ends lost 6 bases and 9 bases, in that order; junction bases with no gene match: 11. DNA for the CDR3: TGTGCCAGCAGGTTCGGGGGAGGGCGCGGTGAGCAGTTCTTC. Protein: CASRFGGGRGEQFF.

J is TRBJ2-7 and V is TRBV7-8; 8 positions agree with TRBD1. J was trimmed by 6 bases and V by 1 base; bases with no gene match: 5. CDR3 size: 14 residues. Germline loops: CDR1 SGHVS, CDR2 FQNEAQ. CDR3 residues: CASSLGQGATEQYF. CDR3 DNA sequence: TGTGCCAGCAGCTTAGGGCAGGGGGCGACCGAGCAGTACTTC.

This rearrangement joins TRBV5-1 to TRBJ2-1; no clear D gene. Trimming cost V 0 bases and J 0 bases, with 13 bases left between them. The CDR3 spans 17 residues. CDR1 SGHRS and CDR2 YFSETQ come from the germline V gene. The CDR3 loop reads CASSLVGPSSSYNEQFF. The CDR3 bases are TGCGCCAGCAGCTTGGTTGGCCCGTCCAGCTCCTACAATGAGCAGTTCTTC.

The chain is built from TRBV6-5 and TRBJ2-2; 8 bases line up with TRBD2. CDR1 and CDR2 (germline): MNHEY, SVGAGI. Trimming removed 7 bases from V and 2 bases from J; junction bases left unmatched: 6. This CDR3 spans 15 amino acids. CDR3: CASTGGGSNTGELFF. The CDR3 coding sequence is TGTGCCAGCACCGGGGGGGGCAGCAACACCGGGGAGCTGTTTTTT.

This clone has a handful of counts. The chain is built from TRBV9 and TRBJ2-3; 14 bases are shared with TRBD2. CDR1 and CDR2 from the germline V gene are SGDLS and YYNGEE. V trimming: 3 bases; J trimming: 1 base; junction bases outside the gene matches: 10. The length of the CDR3 is 19 residues. The CDR3 DNA is TGTGCCAGCAGCGATATGACTAGCGGGAGGGCCGACGGCACAGATACGCAGTATTTT. Its protein product is CASSDMTSGRADGTDTQYF.